These 3 T cell receptor beta chains share one sample of origin, sequenced in a study of blood T cell repertoires in COVID-19. Profiled with immunoSEQ multiplex PCR; TCRdb holds only in-frame clones, not every one. The table has roughly 380,000 clones, approximately 91% seen once; the top ten hold 1.5% to 1.8%. The sequenced material came from peripheral blood. Receptors originate from a woman in her thirties or forties with COVID-19, enrolled during active disease.

This chain links TRBV12-3 or TRBV12-4 with TRBJ2-3; tentative D call: TRBD2 (7 bases). Trimming took off 11 bases at V and 3 bases at J, with 15 bases between the two ends. CDR3 size: 13 residues. CDR3 nucleotide sequence: TGTGCCTGGGGGGAGGGGGGAACAGATACGCAGTATTTT. Its translation: CAWGEGGTDTQYF.

The chain has TRBV2 and TRBJ2-3; 8 bases align to TRBD2. Germline loops: CDR1 SNHLY, CDR2 FYNNEI. Germline trimming cut 4 bases from V and 0 bases from J; bases unmatched to any gene: 12. The CDR3 spans 18 residues. The CDR3 here is CASSAPRTSSLSTDTQYF. CDR3 sequence (DNA): TGTGCCAGCAGTGCTCCGAGGACTAGCAGCCTTAGCACAGATACGCAGTATTTT.

This clone has just a few counts. The chain employs TRBV6-2 or TRBV6-3 and TRBJ2-7, with D possibly matching TRBD2 (6 bases). This CDR3 contains 16 residues. Per germline, CDR1 MNHEY and CDR2 SVGEGT. With 0 bases removed from V and 1 base from J, the gap between germline ends came to 13 bases. In DNA, the CDR3 is TGTGCCAGCAGTTACTCGCGGAGGGATGGTTCCTACGAGCAGTACTTC. This gives the protein CASSYSRRDGSYEQYF.